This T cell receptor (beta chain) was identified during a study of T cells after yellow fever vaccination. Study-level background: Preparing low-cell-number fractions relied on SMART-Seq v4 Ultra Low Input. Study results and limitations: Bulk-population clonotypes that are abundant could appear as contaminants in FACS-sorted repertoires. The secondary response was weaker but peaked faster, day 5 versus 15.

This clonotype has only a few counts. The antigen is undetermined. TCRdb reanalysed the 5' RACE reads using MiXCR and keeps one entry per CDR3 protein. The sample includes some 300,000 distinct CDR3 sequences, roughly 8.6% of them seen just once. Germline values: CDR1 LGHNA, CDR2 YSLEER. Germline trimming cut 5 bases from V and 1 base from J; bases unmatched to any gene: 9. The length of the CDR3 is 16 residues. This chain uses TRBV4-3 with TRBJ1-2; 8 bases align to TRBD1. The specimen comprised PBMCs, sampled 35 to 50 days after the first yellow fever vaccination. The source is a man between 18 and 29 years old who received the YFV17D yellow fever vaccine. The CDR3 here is CASSKLTGENNYGYTF. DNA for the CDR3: TGCGCCAGCAGCAAACTGACAGGGGAGAATAACTATGGCTACACCTTC.